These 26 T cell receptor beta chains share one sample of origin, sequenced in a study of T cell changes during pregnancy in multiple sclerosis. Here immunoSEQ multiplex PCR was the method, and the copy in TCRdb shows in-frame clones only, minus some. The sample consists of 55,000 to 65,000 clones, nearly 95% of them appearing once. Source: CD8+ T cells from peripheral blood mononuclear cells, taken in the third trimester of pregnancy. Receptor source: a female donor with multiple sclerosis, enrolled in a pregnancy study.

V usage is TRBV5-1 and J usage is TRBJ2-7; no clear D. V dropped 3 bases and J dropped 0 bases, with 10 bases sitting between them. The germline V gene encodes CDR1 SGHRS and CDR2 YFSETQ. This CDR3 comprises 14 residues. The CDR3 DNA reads TGCGCCAGCAGCTCGCAAGACTTCTCCTACGAGCAGTACTTC. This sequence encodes CASSSQDFSYEQYF. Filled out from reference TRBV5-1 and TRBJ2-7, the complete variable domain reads KAGVTQTPRYLIKTRGQQVTLSCSPISGHRSVSWYQQTPGQGLQFLFEYFSETQRNKGNFPGRFSGRQFSNSRSEMNVSTLELGDSALYLCASSSQDFSYEQYFGPGTRLTVT.

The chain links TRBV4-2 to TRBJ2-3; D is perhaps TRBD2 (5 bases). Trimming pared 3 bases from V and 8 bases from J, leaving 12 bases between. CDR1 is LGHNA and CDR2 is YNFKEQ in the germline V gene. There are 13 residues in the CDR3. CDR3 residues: CASSQEGRGTQYF. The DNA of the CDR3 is TGTGCCAGCAGCCAGGAAGGTCGGGGTACGCAGTATTTT.

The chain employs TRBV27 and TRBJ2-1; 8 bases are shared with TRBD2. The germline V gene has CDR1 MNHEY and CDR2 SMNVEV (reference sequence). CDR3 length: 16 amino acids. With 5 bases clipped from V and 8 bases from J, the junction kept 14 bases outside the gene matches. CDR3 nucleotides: TGTGCCAGCAGTCCTATCCCGGGACTAGGGCGGGATGAGCAGTTCTTC. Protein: CASSPIPGLGRDEQFF.

This CDR3 is CAVTGGVSRRGETQYF. CDR3 sequence (DNA): TGTGCCGTAACGGGGGGGGTTTCCCGACGGGGGGAGACCCAGTACTTC. The chain employs TRBV28 and TRBJ2-5; 8 bases are shared with TRBD2. CDR3 length equals 16 residues. Germline lookup yields CDR1 MDHEN and CDR2 SYDVKM. V lost 11 bases to trimming and J lost 5 bases; unmatched junction nucleotides: 19.

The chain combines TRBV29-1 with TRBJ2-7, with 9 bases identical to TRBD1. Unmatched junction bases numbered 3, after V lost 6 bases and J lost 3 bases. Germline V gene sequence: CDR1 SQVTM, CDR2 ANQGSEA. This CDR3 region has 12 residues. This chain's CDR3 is CSVVGQGYEQYF. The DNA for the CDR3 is TGCAGCGTCGTGGGACAGGGCTACGAGCAGTACTTC.

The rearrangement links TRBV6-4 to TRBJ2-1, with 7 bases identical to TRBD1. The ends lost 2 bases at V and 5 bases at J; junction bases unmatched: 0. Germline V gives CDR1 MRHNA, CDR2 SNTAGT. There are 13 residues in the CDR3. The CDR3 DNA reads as TGTGCCAGCAGTGACAGGGGGCACAATGAGCAGTTCTTC. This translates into CASSDRGHNEQFF.

The CDR3 DNA reads as TGTGCCAGCAGCTTTGGACAGGGAAGCACAGATACGCAGTATTTT. Amino acids: CASSFGQGSTDTQYF. The rearrangement joins TRBV7-6 to TRBJ2-3, with 8 nucleotides matching TRBD1. The germline V gene encodes CDR1 SGHVS and CDR2 FNYEAQ. The CDR3 is made up of 15 amino acids. Trimming at V came to 3 bases and at J to 0 bases, leaving 2 bases not matched to a gene. The complete variable domain, with remaining parts taken from reference TRBV7-6 and TRBJ2-3, reads GAGVSQSPRYKVTKRGQDVALRCDPISGHVSLYWYRQALGQGPEFLTYFNYEAQQDKSGLPNDRFSAERPEGSISTLTIQRTEQRDSAMYRCASSFGQGSTDTQYFGPGTRLTVL.

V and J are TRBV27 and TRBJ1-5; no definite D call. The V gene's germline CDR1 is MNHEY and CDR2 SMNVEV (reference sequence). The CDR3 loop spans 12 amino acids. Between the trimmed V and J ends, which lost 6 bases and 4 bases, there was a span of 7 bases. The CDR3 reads CASRASNQPQHF. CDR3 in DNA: TGTGCCAGCAGGGCAAGTAATCAGCCCCAGCATTTT.

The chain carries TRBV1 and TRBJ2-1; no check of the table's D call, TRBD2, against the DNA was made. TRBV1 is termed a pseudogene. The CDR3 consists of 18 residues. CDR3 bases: TGCACCAGCAGCCAAGATAAGAGTAGCGGGAGTCGGTACAATGAGCAGTTCTTC. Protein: CTSSQDKSSGSRYNEQFF.

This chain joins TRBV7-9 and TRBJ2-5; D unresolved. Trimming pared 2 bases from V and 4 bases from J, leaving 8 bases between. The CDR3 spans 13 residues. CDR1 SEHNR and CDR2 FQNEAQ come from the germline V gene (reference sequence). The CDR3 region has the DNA TGTGCCAGCAGCTTACCCCTGTTAGAGACCCAGTACTTC. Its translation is CASSLPLLETQYF.

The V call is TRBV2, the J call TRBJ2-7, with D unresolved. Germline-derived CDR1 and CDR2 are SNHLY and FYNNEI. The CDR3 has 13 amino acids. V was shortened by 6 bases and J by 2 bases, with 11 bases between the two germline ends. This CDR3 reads CASRASEPYEQYF. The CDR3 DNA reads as TGTGCCAGCAGGGCCAGCGAGCCCTACGAGCAGTACTTC.

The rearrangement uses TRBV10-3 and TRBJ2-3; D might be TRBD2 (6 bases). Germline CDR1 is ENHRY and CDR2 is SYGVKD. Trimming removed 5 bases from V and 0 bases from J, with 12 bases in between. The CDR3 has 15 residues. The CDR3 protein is CAISLGGDSTDTQYF. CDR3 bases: TGTGCCATCAGTCTCGGGGGTGATAGCACAGATACGCAGTATTTT.

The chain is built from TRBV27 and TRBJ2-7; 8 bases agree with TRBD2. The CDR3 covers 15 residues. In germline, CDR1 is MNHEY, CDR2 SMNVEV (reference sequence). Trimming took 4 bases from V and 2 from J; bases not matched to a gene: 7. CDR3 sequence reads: CASSSQGLAAYEQYF. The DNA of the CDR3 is TGTGCCAGCAGTTCCCAAGGACTAGCAGCCTACGAGCAGTACTTC.

CDR3 residues: CASSDWTSGTDTQYF. The CDR3 DNA sequence: TGTGCCAGCAGTGATTGGACTAGCGGCACAGATACGCAGTATTTT. The J gene is TRBJ2-3, the V gene TRBV5-4; 9 positions agree with TRBD2. This CDR3 has 15 amino acids. V was pared by 5 bases and J by 1 base, with 5 bases of the junction left unmatched. Germline-derived CDR1 and CDR2 are SGHNT and YYREEE (reference sequence).

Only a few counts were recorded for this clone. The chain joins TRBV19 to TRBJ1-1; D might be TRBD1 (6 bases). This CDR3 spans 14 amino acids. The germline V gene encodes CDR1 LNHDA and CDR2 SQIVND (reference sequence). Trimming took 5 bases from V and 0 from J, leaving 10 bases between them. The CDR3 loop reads CASSLTGMNTEAFF. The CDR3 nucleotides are TGTGCCAGTAGTCTAACAGGGATGAACACTGAAGCTTTCTTT.

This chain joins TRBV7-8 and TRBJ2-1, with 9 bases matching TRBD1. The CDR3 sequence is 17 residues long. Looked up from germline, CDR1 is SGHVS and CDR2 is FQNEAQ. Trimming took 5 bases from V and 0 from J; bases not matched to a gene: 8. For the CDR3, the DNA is TGTGCCAGCAGCCCCGGGACAGGGACCGTCTCCTACAATGAGCAGTTCTTC. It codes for CASSPGTGTVSYNEQFF.

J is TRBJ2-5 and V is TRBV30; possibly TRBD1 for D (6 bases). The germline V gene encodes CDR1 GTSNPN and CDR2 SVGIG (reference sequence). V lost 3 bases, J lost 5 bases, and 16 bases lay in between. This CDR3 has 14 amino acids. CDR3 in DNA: TGTGCCTGGAGCGAAACAGGGTGGGAGGAGACCCAGTACTTC. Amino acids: CAWSETGWEETQYF.

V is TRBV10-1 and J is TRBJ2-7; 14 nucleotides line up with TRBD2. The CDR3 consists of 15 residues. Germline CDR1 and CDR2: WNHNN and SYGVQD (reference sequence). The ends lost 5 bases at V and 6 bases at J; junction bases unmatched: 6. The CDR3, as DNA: TGCGCCAGCAGTCCCCCGACTAGCGGGAGGGGCGAGCAGTACTTC. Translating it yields CASSPPTSGRGEQYF.

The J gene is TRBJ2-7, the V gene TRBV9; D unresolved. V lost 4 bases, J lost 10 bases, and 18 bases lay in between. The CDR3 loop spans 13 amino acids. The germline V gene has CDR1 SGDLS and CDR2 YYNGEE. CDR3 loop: CASSPGLSGEQYF. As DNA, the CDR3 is TGTGCCAGCAGCCCAGGTCTTTCCGGTGAACAGTACTTC.

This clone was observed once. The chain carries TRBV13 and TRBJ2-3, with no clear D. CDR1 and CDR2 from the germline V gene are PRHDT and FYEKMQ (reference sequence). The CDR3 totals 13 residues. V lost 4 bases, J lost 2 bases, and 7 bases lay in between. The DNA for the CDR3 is TGTGCCAGCAGCTCCCGGTACACAGATACGCAGTATTTT. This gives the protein CASSSRYTDTQYF.

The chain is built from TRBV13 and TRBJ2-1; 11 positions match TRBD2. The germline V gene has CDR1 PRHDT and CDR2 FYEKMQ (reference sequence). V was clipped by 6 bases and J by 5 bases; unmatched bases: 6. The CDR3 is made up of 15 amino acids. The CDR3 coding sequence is TGTGCCAGCAGTCCCACTAGCGGGAGAGACAATGAGCAGTTCTTC. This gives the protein CASSPTSGRDNEQFF.

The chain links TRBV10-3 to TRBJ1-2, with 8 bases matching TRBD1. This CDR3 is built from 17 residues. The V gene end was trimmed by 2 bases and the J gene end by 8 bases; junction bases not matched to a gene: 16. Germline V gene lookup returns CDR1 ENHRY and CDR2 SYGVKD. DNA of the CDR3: TGTGCCATCAGTGAGGACATGGCAGGGGGCACGGGCGAAGGCTACACCTTC. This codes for CAISEDMAGGTGEGYTF.

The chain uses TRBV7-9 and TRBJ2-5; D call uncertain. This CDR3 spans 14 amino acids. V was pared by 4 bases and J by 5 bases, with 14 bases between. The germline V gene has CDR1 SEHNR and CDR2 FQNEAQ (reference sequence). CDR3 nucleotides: TGTGCCAGCAGCTACGAGGCCCCCGGGGAGACCCAGTACTTC. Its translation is CASSYEAPGETQYF.

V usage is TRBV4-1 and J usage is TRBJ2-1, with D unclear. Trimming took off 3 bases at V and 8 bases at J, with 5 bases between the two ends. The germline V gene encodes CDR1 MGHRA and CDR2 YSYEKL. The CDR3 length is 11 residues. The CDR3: CASSHSHEQFF. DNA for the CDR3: TGCGCCAGCAGCCATAGTCATGAGCAGTTCTTC.

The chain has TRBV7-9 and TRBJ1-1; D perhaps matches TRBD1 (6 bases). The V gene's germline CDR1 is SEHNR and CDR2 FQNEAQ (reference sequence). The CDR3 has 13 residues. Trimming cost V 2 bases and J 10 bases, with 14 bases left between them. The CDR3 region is CASSLKTSGAAFF. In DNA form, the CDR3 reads TGTGCCAGCAGCTTAAAGACATCAGGGGCAGCTTTCTTT.

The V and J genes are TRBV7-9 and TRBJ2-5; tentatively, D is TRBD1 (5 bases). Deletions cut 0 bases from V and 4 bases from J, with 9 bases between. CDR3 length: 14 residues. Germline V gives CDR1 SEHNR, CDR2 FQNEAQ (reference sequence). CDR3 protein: CASSLALDRETQYF. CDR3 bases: TGTGCCAGCAGCTTAGCCCTAGACAGAGAGACCCAGTACTTC. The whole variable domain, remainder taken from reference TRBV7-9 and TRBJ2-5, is DTGVSQNPRHKITKRGQNVTFRCDPISEHNRLYWYRQTLGQGPEFLTYFQNEAQLEKSRLLSDRFSAERPKGSFSTLEIQRTEQGDSAMYLCASSLALDRETQYFGPGTRLLVL.